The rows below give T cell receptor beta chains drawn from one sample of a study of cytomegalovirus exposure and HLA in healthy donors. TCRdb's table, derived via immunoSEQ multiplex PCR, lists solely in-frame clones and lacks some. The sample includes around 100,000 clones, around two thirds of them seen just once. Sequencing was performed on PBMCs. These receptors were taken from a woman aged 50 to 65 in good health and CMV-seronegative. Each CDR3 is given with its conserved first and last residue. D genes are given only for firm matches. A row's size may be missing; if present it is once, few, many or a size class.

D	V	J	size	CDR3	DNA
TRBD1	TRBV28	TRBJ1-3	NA	CASSLSLGGQGHF	TGTGCCAGCAGTTTATCTTTGGGGGGACAGGGACATTTT
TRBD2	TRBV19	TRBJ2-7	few	CASSTSGGNEQYF	TGTGCCAGTTCGACTAGCGGGGGTAACGAGCAGTACTTC
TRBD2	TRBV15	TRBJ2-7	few	CATYLAGQYYEQYF	TGTGCCACCTACCTAGCGGGGCAATACTACGAGCAGTACTTC
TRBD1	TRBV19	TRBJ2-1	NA	CASSRTTGEVYNEQFF	TGTGCCAGTAGTCGAACTACAGGGGAAGTGTACAATGAGCAGTTCTTC
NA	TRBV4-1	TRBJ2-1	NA	CASSGPGHYNEQFF	TGCGCCAGCAGCGGGCCGGGACACTACAATGAGCAGTTCTTC
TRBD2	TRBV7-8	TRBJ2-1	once	CASSSFRGRAINEQFF	TGTGCCAGCAGCTCATTTCGGGGGAGGGCCATTAATGAGCAGTTCTTC
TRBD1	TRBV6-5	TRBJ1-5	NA	CASPRGREQPQHF	TGTGCCAGCCCCAGGGGGAGAGAGCAGCCCCAGCATTTT
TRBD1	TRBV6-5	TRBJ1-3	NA	CASRTGDSTYTIYF	TGTGCCAGCAGGACGGGGGACAGTACATACACCATATATTTT
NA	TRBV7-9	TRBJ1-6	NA	CASSPRDGYNSPLHF	TGTGCCAGCAGCCCGCGGGACGGATATAATTCACCCCTCCACTTT
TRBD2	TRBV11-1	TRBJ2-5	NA	CASSLLYGGRAEKTQYF	TGTGCCAGCAGCTTATTGTATGGCGGGAGGGCCGAGAAGACCCAGTACTTC
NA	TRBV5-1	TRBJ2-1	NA	CASSSQGWLASLGNEQFF	TGCGCCAGCAGCTCCCAAGGTTGGCTAGCCTCTCTTGGCAATGAGCAGTTCTTC
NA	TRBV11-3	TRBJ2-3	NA	CASSHRGTDTQYF	TGTGCCAGCAGCCATCGGGGCACAGATACGCAGTATTTT
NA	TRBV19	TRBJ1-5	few	CASSMGGGRRKYSNQPQHF	TGTGCCAGTAGTATGGGGGGGGGACGGCGTAAATATAGCAATCAGCCCCAGCATTTT
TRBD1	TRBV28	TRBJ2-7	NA	CASSLAGGQEQYF	TGTGCCAGCAGTTTGGCAGGGGGACAAGAGCAGTACTTC
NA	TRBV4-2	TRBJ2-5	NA	CASSQQTGLPQETQYF	TGTGCCAGCAGCCAACAGACGGGACTCCCGCAAGAGACCCAGTACTTC
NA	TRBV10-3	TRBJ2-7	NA	CAISLDPAGAHEQYF	TGTGCCATCAGCTTAGACCCCGCTGGGGCCCACGAGCAGTACTTC
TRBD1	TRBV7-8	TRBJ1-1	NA	CASSFAGQGGTEAFF	TGTGCCAGCAGCTTCGCCGGACAGGGAGGCACTGAAGCTTTCTTT
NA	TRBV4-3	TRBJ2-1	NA	CASSPISGPDRNEQFF	TGCGCCAGCAGCCCAATAAGCGGCCCTGACCGCAATGAGCAGTTCTTC
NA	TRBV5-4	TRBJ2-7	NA	CASSLSHSNSYEQYF	TGTGCCAGCAGCTTGTCCCATTCTAACTCCTACGAGCAGTACTTC
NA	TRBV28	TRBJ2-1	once	CASSLSGIPNEQFF	TGTGCCAGCAGTTTATCAGGGATCCCCAATGAGCAGTTCTTC
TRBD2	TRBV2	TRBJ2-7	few	CASRRRTSGRGDEQYF	TGTGCCAGCAGGCGACGGACTAGCGGGAGAGGAGACGAGCAGTACTTC
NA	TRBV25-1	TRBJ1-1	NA	CASSANRDSRNTEAFF	TGTGCCAGCAGTGCAAACAGGGATTCGCGGAACACTGAAGCTTTCTTT
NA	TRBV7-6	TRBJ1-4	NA	CASSLAAGGEKLFF	TGTGCCAGCAGCTTAGCAGCCGGGGGTGAAAAACTGTTTTTT
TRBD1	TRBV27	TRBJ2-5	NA	CASSPDRGWETQYF	TGTGCCAGCAGTCCAGACAGGGGGTGGGAGACCCAGTACTTC
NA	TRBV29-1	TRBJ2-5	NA	CSGRGGQETQYF	TGCAGCGGGAGGGGGGGTCAAGAGACCCAGTACTTC
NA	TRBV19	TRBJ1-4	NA	CASRPGQFEKLFF	TGTGCCAGCCGACCTGGGCAGTTTGAAAAACTGTTTTTT